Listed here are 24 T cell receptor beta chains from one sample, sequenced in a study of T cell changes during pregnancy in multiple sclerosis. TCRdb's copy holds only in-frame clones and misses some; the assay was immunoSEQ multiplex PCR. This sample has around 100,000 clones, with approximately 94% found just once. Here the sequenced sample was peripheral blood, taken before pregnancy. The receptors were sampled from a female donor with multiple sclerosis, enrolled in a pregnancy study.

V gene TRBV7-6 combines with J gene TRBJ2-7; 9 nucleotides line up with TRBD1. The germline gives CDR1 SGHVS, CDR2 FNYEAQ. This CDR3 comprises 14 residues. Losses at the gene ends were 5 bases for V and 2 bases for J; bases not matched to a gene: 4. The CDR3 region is CASSRGQGAYEQYF. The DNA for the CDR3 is TGTGCCAGCAGCCGGGGACAGGGCGCCTACGAGCAGTACTTC. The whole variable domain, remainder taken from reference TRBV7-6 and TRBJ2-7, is GAGVSQSPRYKVTKRGQDVALRCDPISGHVSLYWYRQALGQGPEFLTYFNYEAQQDKSGLPNDRFSAERPEGSISTLTIQRTEQRDSAMYRCASSRGQGAYEQYFGPGTRLTVT.

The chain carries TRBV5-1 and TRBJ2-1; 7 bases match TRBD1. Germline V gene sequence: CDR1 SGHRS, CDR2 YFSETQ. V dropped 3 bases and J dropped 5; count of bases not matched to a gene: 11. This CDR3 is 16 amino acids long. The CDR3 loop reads CASSWETGVGNNEQFF. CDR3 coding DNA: TGCGCCAGCAGCTGGGAAACAGGGGTGGGTAACAATGAGCAGTTCTTC.

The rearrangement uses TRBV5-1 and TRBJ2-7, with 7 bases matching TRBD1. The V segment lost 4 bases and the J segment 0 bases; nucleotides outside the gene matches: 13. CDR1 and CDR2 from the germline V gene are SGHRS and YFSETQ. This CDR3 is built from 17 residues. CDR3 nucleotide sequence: TGCGCCAGCAGCGCGTACTCCCCGGGACAGCCCTCCTACGAGCAGTACTTC. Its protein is CASSAYSPGQPSYEQYF.

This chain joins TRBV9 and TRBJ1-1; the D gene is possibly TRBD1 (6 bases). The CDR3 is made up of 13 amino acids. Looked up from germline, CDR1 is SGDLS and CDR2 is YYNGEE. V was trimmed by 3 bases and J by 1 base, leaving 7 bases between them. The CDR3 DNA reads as TGTGCCAGCAGCGAACAGGGGAACACTGAAGCTTTCTTT. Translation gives CASSEQGNTEAFF.

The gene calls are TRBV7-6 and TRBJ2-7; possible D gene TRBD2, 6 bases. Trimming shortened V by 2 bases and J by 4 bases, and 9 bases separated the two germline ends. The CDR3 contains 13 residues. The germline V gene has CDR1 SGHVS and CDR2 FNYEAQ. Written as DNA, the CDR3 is TGTGCCAGCAGCTTAACGGGAGCGTACGAGCAGTACTTC. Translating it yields CASSLTGAYEQYF.

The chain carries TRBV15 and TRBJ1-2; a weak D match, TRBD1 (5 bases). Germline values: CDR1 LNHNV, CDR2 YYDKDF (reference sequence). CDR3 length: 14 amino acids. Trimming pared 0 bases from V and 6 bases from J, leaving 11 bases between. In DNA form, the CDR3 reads TGTGCCACCAGCAGAGATATCGGGGGAAATGGCTACACCTTC. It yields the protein CATSRDIGGNGYTF.

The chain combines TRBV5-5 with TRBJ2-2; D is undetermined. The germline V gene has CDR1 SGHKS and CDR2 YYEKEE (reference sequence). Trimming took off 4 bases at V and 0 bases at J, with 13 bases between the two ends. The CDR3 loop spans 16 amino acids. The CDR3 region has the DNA TGTGCCAGCAGCCTGGGGTACCAGTCGAACACCGGGGAGCTGTTTTTT. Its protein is CASSLGYQSNTGELFF.

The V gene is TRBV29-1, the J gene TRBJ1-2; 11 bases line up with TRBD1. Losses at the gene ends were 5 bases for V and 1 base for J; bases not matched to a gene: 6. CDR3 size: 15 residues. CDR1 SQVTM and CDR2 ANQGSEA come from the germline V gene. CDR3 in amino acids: CSVTGTGGHNYGYTF. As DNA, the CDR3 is TGCAGCGTTACCGGGACAGGGGGTCATAACTATGGCTACACCTTC.

This chain's CDR3 is CASSSQGEGAGELFF. In DNA, the CDR3 is TGTGCCAGCAGCTCGCAAGGGGAAGGGGCCGGGGAGCTGTTTTTT. The chain has TRBV11-3 and TRBJ2-2, with D perhaps matching TRBD1 (5 bases). Germline CDR1 SGHNT, CDR2 YENEEA. The V end was cut by 4 bases, the J end by 6 bases, with 15 bases between. The CDR3 is made up of 15 amino acids.

CDR3 in amino acids: CASSSGGGTYSYEQYF. The CDR3 region has the DNA TGTGCCAGTAGTTCCGGTGGGGGGACCTACTCCTACGAGCAGTACTTC. The J gene is TRBJ2-7, the V gene TRBV19, with a possible D match to TRBD2 (6 bases). Germline CDR1 is LNHDA and CDR2 is SQIVND (reference sequence). The CDR3 sequence is 16 residues long. Trimming took 5 bases from V and 0 from J, leaving 17 bases between them.

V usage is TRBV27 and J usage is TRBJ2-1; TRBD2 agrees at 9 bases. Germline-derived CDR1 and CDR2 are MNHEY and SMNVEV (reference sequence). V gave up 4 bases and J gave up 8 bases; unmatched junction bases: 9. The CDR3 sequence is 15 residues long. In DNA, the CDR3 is TGTGCCAGCAGTTATAGCGGGAGTCTCCTATATGAGCAGTTCTTC. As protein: CASSYSGSLLYEQFF.

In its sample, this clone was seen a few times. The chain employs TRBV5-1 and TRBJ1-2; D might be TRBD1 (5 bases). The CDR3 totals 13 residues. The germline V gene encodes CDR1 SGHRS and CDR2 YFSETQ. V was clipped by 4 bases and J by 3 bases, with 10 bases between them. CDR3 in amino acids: CASSRTSDYGYTF. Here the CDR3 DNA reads TGCGCCAGCAGCCGGACATCCGACTATGGCTACACCTTC.

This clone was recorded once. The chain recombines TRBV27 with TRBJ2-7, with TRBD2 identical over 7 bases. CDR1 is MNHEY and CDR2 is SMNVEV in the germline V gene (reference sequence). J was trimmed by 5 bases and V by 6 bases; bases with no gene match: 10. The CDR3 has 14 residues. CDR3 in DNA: TGTGCCAGCAGCCTGGCCGGGAGGAGGGACGAGCAGTACTTC. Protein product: CASSLAGRRDEQYF.

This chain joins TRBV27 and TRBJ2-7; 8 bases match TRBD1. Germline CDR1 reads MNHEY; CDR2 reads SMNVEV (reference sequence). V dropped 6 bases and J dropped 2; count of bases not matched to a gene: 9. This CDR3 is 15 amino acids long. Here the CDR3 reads CASRSRGQDTYEQYF. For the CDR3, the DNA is TGTGCCAGCAGGAGTCGGGGACAGGATACCTACGAGCAGTACTTC.

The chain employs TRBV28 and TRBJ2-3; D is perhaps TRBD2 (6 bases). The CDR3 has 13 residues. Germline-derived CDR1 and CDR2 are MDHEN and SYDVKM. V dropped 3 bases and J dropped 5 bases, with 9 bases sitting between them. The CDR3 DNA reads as TGTGCCAGCAGTTTTAGGGGAGGAGATACGCAGTATTTT. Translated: CASSFRGGDTQYF.

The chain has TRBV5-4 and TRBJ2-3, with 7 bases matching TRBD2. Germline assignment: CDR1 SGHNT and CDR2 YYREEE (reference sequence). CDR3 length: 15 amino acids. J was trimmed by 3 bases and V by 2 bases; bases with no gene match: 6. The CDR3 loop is CASSFRREKTDTQYF. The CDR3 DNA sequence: TGTGCCAGCAGCTTCCGGCGGGAGAAGACAGATACGCAGTATTTT.

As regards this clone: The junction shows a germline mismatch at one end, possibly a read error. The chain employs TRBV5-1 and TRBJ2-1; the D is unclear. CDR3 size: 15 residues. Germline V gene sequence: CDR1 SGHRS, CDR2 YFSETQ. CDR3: CASSLAYQSSNEQFF. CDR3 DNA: TGCGCCAGCAGCTTAGCGTATCAGTCCTCCAATGAGCAGTTCTTC.

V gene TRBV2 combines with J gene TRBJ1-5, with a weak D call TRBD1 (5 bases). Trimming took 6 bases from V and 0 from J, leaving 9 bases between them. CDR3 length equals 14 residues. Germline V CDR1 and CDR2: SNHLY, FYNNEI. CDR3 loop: CASRPDSSNQPQHF. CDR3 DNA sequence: TGTGCCAGCAGACCAGACAGTAGCAATCAGCCCCAGCATTTT.

The DNA of the CDR3 is TGTGCCAGCAGTATACAGGGGGCAGGAGGAAACACCATATATTTT. This translates into CASSIQGAGGNTIYF. The V call is TRBV6-5, the J call TRBJ1-3, with 9 bases identical to TRBD1. There are 15 residues in the CDR3. The germline CDR1 and CDR2 sequences are MNHEY and SVGAGI. With V trimmed by 5 bases and J by 4 bases, 6 bases remained unmatched.

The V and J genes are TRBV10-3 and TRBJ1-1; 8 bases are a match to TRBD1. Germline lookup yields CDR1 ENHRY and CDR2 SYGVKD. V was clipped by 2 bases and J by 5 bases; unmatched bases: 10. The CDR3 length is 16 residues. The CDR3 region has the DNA TGTGCCATCAGTGAGGGACCCCAGGGGGCGCGTACTGAAGCTTTCTTT. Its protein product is CAISEGPQGARTEAFF.

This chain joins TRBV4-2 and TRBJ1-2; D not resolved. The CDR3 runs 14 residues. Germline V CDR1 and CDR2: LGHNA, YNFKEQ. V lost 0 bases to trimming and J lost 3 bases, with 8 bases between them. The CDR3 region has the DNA TGTGCCAGCAGCCAAGAGGCGAGGGACTATGGCTACACCTTC. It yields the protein CASSQEARDYGYTF.

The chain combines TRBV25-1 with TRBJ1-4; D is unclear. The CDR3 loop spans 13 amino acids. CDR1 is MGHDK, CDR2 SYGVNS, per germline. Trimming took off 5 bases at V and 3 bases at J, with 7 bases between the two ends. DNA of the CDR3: TGTGCCAGCAGTCAGGTTTCTAATGAAAAACTGTTTTTT. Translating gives CASSQVSNEKLFF.

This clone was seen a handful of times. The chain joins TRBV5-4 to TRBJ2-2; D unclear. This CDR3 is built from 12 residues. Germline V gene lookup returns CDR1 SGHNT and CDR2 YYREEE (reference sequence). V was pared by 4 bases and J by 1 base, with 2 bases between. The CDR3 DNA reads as TGTGCCAGCAGCCAGAACACCGGGGAGCTGTTTTTT. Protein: CASSQNTGELFF.

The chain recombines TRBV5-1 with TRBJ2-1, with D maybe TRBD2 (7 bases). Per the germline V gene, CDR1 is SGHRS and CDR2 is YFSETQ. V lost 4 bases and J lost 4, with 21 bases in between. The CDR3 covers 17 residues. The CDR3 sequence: CASSRGGTGTPYNEQFF. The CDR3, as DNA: TGCGCCAGCAGCAGGGGAGGGACCGGGACACCTTACAATGAGCAGTTCTTC.